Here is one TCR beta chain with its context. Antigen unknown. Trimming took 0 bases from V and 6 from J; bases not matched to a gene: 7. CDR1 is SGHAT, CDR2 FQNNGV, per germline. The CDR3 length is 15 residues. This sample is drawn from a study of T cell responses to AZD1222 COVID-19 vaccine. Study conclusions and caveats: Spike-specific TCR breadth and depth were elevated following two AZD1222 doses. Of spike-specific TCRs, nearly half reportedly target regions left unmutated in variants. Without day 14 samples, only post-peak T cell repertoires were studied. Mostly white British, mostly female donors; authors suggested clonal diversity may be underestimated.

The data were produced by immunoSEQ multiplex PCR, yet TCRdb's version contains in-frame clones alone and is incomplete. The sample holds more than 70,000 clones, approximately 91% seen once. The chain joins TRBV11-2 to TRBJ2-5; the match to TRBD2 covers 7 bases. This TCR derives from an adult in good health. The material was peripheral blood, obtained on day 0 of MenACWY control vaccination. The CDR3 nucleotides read TGTGCCAGCAGCTTAGATGCGGCTAGCGGAAAGACCCAGTACTTC. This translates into CASSLDAASGKTQYF.